This T cell receptor (beta chain) originates from a study of shared clonotypes between healthy human individuals (dated by TCRdb to about 2020). General notes on the study: A few men and a couple of women, aged 18 to 49 years, made up the cohort. Each donor's leukapheresis produced roughly between roughly 0.9 and 9 billion PBMCs. Libraries were prepared and TCR repertoires were sequenced by different laboratories using diverse techniques, in order to increase sequencing depth and limit assay-specific biases. For each donor, three plates each were used for CD4 naive and CD4 memory, two plates were used for CD8 naive, and one plate was used for CD8 memory. The study deeply sequenced blood TCR repertoires of about 5 healthy adults to estimate repertoire size and the extent of clonotype sharing between individuals.

Results the study describes overall, beyond this receptor: Compared with non-shared clonotypes, clonotypes shared by all four sorted-subset donors had higher generation probabilities. Incomplete sequencing was indicated by rarefaction of sorted-subset datasets, despite the large sequencing depth. When several donors were compared, the shared fraction of clonotypes was 5% to 6.5% for naive CD4, about 4% for naive CD8, 2% to 2.5% for memory CD4, and 0.3% to 0.5% for memory CD8. Estimated clonotype richness was generally larger for naive than for memory subsets. Pairwise subsampling indicated that sequencing depth was expected to affect the degree of clonotype sharing among donors. Only blood was sampled, and tissue TCR repertoires likely differ from those in blood. The small number of donors limited the genetic and exposure-history diversity represented.

Worth noting for this clone: Its antigen is currently not known. No per-base quality is available; no much larger clone lies one base away.

CD8 naive samples were obtained by positive selection for CCR7 among CD45RO-negative cells, yielding a CD45RA+CCR7+ population from which TemRA cells were excluded. Healthy HIV-negative adults with no recently reported acute infections or vaccinations were included as donors. Every donor was a Caucasian adult living in Nashville, Tennessee, USA. Blood was obtained by leukapheresis, after which PBMCs were separated by Ficoll-Histopaque density gradient centrifugation and cryopreserved in liquid nitrogen vapor phase. Analytical flow cytometry was used to check the purity and quantity of each magnetically sorted T cell population. Genomic DNA was isolated from each sorted fraction and quantified by UV absorbance on a Nanodrop 2000c. TCR CDR3 regions were amplified from genomic DNA by multiplex PCR using the deep immunoSEQ assay. For each cell subset, the extracted genomic DNA was distributed evenly across all wells of several immunoSEQ 96-well plates, and each plate served as one replicate. For sorted subsets, approximately 190 ng of genomic DNA, equivalent to around 30,000 T cell genomes, went into each replicate PCR. The purified libraries were quantified using a Qubit 3.0 fluorometer, sized with a Bioanalyzer 2100, and then quantified again using the KAPA Library Quantification kit. Every immunoSEQ 96-well plate was sequenced on a dedicated single-read 150-cycle Illumina NextSeq 550 flow cell. On the study's bioinformatics: The immunoSEQ output contained only junctional sequences without quality scores, so filtering could not match that applied to full-length reads. Sequences were annotated with PyIR, a Python wrapper for IgBLAST v1.9, using IMGT germline references to assign V/J genes and CDR3. Reads were filtered out if the reads had weak V/J assignments (E-value above 1e-6), no CDR3, stop codons, out-of-frame junctions, or ambiguous translated residues. V3J clonotypes were defined by identical inferred V gene, J gene, and CDR3 amino acid sequence. To compute the percentage overlap between repertoires, the number of shared unique clonotypes was divided by the size of the smaller repertoire. Repertoire richness was assessed with RTK rarefaction, the Chao1 estimator, and Recon v2.1 estimates of unobserved clonotypes. Generation probabilities were computed with OLGA for all TCRbeta clonotypes obtained by the gDNA method from several donors. TCRdb limited this immuneACCESS table to in-frame rearrangements with V and J called. A share of clones is missing; checked studies link under half to unresolved V genes, and the rest is unexplained. V, J and clone size reflect that table, while D and trimming were determined from the DNA. Recorded for this sample are almost 700,000 clones; roughly nine tenths of them occurred a single time. The top ten hold 24% of the sample.

CDR1 and CDR2 are drawn from the germline V gene (reference sequence): MNHEY, SMNVEV. The CDR3 covers 16 residues, taking in both the cysteine and the phenylalanine. Only CDR3 DNA remains: 48 bases, in frame from the first base. After removal of 0 bases from V and 4 bases from J, the junction retains 4 bases not matched to a gene. Sequencing was carried out using naive CD8+ T cells sorted from blood. The cell subset or site tag for this specimen amounts to: CD45RA+CCR7+. The rearrangement joined TRBV27 to TRBJ2-3; 10 junctional bases match TRBD2. This TCR came from a man between 25 and 39 years old in good health. The CDR3 protein: CASSLSLAGVSDTQYF. The sequence in DNA is TGTGCCAGCAGTTTATCGCTAGCGGGAGTTTCAGATACGCAGTATTTT.